The T cell receptor beta chain described here comes from a study of cytomegalovirus exposure and HLA in healthy donors. For the study at large: Earlier work reported 110 million or so unique TCR beta sequences from about 180 million T cells. About 77 million unique TCRs from HLA-typed donors made up an early data release.

The V gene end was trimmed by 4 bases and the J gene end by 2 bases; junction bases not matched to a gene: 4. Germline CDR1 and CDR2: SGHNT and YYREEE (reference sequence). This CDR3 comprises 15 residues. Study-level findings and limits: Across all donors, roughly uniform sequencing depth was an assumption of the presence/absence analyses. Across HLA loci, a later analysis found differing TCR association rates, with DRB1 most and HLA-C fewest.

60 Vbeta and 13 Jbeta primers were used in PCR. Sequencing used immunoSEQ multiplex PCR; TCRdb keeps in-frame clones, though not all of them. The table has 100,000 or so clones, roughly 69% seen once; the top ten hold over 3.5%. Details on this clone: Its antigen is still unknown.

Input material: PBMCs. The origin of this receptor is a man aged 30 to 45 in good health and CMV-seropositive. The chain links TRBV5-4 to TRBJ2-2; 8 bases line up with TRBD2. As DNA, the CDR3 is TGTGCCAGCAGCCCGAGCGGGGGAAACACCGGGGAGCTGTTTTTT. This encodes CASSPSGGNTGELFF. Combining the CDR3 with reference TRBV5-4 and TRBJ2-2 gives the whole variable domain ETGVTQSPTHLIKTRGQQVTLRCSSQSGHNTVSWYQQALGQGPQFIFQYYREEENGRGNFPPRFSGLQFPNYSSELNVNALELDDSALYLCASSPSGGNTGELFFGEGSRLTVL.